What follows describes a single T cell receptor beta chain. Its antigen is as yet unknown. There are 13 residues in the CDR3. V lost 5 bases, J lost 5 bases, and 13 bases lay in between. CDR1 is LNHNV, CDR2 YYDKDF, per germline (reference sequence). The data belong to a study of cytomegalovirus exposure and HLA in healthy donors. Study outcomes and limitations: Follow-up analysis later connected one missense variant in DCLRE1C with trimming of TCR beta V- and J-genes. Common viral pathogens (according to a later analysis) appeared linked to several of the most significant clusters.

Both 60 Vbeta primers and 13 Jbeta primers went into the PCR. The method was immunoSEQ multiplex PCR; TCRdb's version includes in-frame clones alone and lacks a portion of them. The sample has approximately 89,000 clones; 75% to 80% are singletons. Sequencing used PBMCs. The gene calls are TRBV15 and TRBJ2-7; the D is unclear. The source is a man aged 25-45 years in good health and CMV-seronegative. In nucleotides, the CDR3 is TGTGCCACCAGCGGGCGAACAGCCGACGAGCAGTACTTC. Protein product: CATSGRTADEQYF.